This TCR beta chain was sequenced for a study of Ad26.COV2.S vaccination and SARS-CoV-2 variants. Turning to the study itself: Enrolled in COV1001, the donor was in the Ad26.COV2.S trial arm, which received the vaccine.

With regard to this clone: No antigen is known for it.

This table comes from immunoSEQ multiplex PCR, and its TCRdb copy is limited to in-frame clones, with some not included. The sample includes 430,000 or so clones, around 90% of them seen just once. Treatment indicated: about 20 received Ad26.COV2.S at low or high dose, single or two shots; about 5 received placebo; per-sample allocation not given. Day 63 after the first vaccine or placebo injection was the time point for sampling. The vaccine antigen was prefusion-stabilized Wuhan SARS-CoV-2 spike. Study-level findings and limits: From the TCR breadth and depth analyses, total T cell responses may have been underestimated. Compared with placebo recipients, vaccine recipients had higher spike-specific TCR breadth.

CDR3 length: 16 residues. CDR1 is SGHDN and CDR2 is FVKESK in the germline V gene. The V end lost 0 bases, the J end lost 0 bases, and 6 bases lay between the germline ends. This TCR was recovered from a person between 18 and 65 years old who received the Ad26.COV2.S COVID-19 vaccine or a placebo. The material sequenced was peripheral blood, taken in a trial of Ad26.COV2.S vaccine versus placebo. The chain carries TRBV14 and TRBJ1-6; D gene ambiguous. Here the CDR3 reads CASSQDRPSYNSPLHF. Written as DNA, the CDR3 is TGTGCCAGCAGCCAAGACAGGCCCTCCTATAATTCACCCCTCCACTTT.